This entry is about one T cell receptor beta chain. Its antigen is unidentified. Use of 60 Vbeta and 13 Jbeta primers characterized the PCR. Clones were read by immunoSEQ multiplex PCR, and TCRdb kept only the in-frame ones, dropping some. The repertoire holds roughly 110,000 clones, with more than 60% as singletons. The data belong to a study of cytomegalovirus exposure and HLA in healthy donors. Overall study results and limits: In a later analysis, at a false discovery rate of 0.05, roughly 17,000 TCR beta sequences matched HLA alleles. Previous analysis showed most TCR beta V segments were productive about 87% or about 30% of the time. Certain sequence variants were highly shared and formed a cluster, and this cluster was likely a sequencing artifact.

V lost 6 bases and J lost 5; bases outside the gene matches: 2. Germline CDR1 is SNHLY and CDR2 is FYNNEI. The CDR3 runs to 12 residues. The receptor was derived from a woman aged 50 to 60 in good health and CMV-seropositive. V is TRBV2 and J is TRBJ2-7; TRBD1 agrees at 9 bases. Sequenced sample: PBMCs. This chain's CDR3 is CASRDRGHEQYF. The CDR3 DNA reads TGTGCCAGCAGGGACAGGGGCCACGAGCAGTACTTC.